This TCR beta chain was recovered during a study of vaccination effects on CD4 cells after COVID-19 (dated by TCRdb to between 2021 and 2024). Regarding the research as a whole: Each participant received two doses of an mRNA SARS-CoV-2 vaccine, either BNT162b2 or mRNA-1273. The study compared SARS-CoV-2 spike-specific CD4+ TCR repertoires before and after mRNA vaccination in COVID-19 convalescent patients and infection-naive vaccine recipients. A total of roughly 9 COVID-19 convalescent patients and a handful of SARS-CoV-2-naive healthy vaccine recipients were included in the full study. Cultures from other donors in the study were sequenced with the Oncomine TCR Beta short-read assay on an Illumina iSeq 100. Study-level results and caveats: The study was limited by a small number of convalescent patients and lacked early post-infection timepoints. Clones induced by infection and clones induced by vaccination both contracted markedly at late timepoints after vaccination, which fits with T cell responses waning over time. In healthy vaccine recipients, vaccine-induced clones were almost all SARS-CoV-2 mono-reactive, with only 1 of 255 cross-reactive with common cold coronaviruses.

Points on this clone: Which antigen it targets is not known. No quality values exist for individual bases; no much larger clone is one base distant.

The ViraFEST assay stimulated PBMC with viral peptide pools and then used TCR sequencing to identify antigen-specific CD4+ T cell clonotypes by expansion. After more than 9 days of culture, CD4+ T cells were isolated with the EasySep CD4+ T cell isolation kit. The absence of prior SARS-CoV-2 infection in healthy vaccine recipients was confirmed by negative nucleocapsid antibodies before and after vaccination. About 2.1 million PBMC per well were cultured with approximately 10 ug/ml peptides in IMDM containing roughly 5% human AB serum, about 9.6 IU/ml IL-2 and gentamicin. On days 3 and 7, half of the culture medium was replaced with fresh IL-2-containing medium. Unless noted otherwise, every peptide stimulation condition was cultured in triplicate wells. Using Ficoll-Paque Plus gradient centrifugation, PBMC were separated from whole blood and then either used fresh or cryopreserved at -140C. Overlapping peptide pools spanned the spike proteins of SARS-CoV-2 and the common cold coronaviruses HCoV-NL63, HCoV-OC43 and HCoV-229E. Genomic DNA was extracted from cultured CD4+ T cells with the QIAamp micro DNA kit.

CDR1 and CDR2, looked up from the germline V gene, are KGHSH and LQKENI. From its cysteine to its phenylalanine, the CDR3 spans 15 amino acids. The only DNA kept is the CDR3, 45 bases in frame from the first base. At the junction V is shortened by 0 bases and J by 3 bases, with 12 bases in between. Preparation of the library involved the immunoSEQ multiplex PCR assay. DNA from the cultured and isolated CD4+ T cells underwent TCR beta CDR3 sequencing. Per the original workflow: Non-productive TCR sequences were removed and reads were trimmed to the CDR3 region, keeping CDR3s of at least 7 amino acids. Antigen-specific clonotypes were identified with the MANAFEST web app by comparing expansion in peptide wells against reference cultures. Positive clones required FDR<0.05 expansion versus reference and all other wells, odds ratio above 5, and frequency above 0.1% in two replicate wells. Cross-reactive clonotypes were defined as significantly expanded in SARS-CoV-2 spike wells and in at least one common cold coronavirus spike condition. Levenshtein distance calculated with the stringdist R package was used to assess CDR3 similarity, and unrooted trees were constructed with ape in R 3.6.1. The immuneACCESS repertoire file appears here via TCRdb, limited to in-frame rearrangements. These files lack a portion of the clones; in checked studies, under half of the deficit traces to unresolved V genes, and the cause of the others is not known. The V and J calls and clone size were taken over from that table, and D and trimming were inferred from the DNA. This sample comprises about 41,000 clones, roughly 76% of them detected only once. Roughly 25% of the sample rests with the top ten.

The clonotype comes from a human donor who received a COVID-19 vaccine. The sequence joins TRBV18 to TRBJ2-7, with the D gene not confidently named. The sequencing used CD4+ T cells from PBMCs cultured with HCoV-OC43 spike peptides, collected before COVID-19 vaccination. The cell subset or site label of this sample denotes: HCoV-OC43 spike overlapping peptide pool stimulation. The CDR3 here reads CASSPPGIPYYEQYF. The bases are TGTGCCAGCTCACCACCGGGGATCCCCTACTACGAGCAGTACTTC.